The T cell receptor beta chain under discussion was sequenced for a study of cytomegalovirus exposure and HLA in healthy donors. The primer mix had 60 Vbeta and 13 Jbeta primers. Data came from immunoSEQ multiplex PCR; TCRdb stores just in-frame clones and leaves some out. The top ten hold 2% to 2.5% of the sample, which has approximately 170,000 clones, roughly 79% seen once. With regard to this clone: Its antigen is currently unknown.

The ends lost 5 bases at V and 5 bases at J; junction bases unmatched: 7. The length of the CDR3 is 15 residues. CDR1 is SEHNR and CDR2 is FQNEAQ in the germline V gene (reference sequence). General study points: As a later analysis showed, a missense DCLRE1C variant was linked to trimming of TCR beta V- and J-genes.

Material: PBMCs. This clonotype was obtained from a woman under 40 in good health and CMV-seropositive. V gene TRBV7-9 combines with J gene TRBJ2-2, with TRBD1 identical over 8 bases. For the CDR3, the DNA is TGTGCCAGCAGCCGAACAGGGGGTGAGACCGGGGAGCTGTTTTTT. It translates to CASSRTGGETGELFF.